This paragraph covers one T cell receptor (beta chain) sequence. This clonotype was recorded at least ten times. No cognate antigen has been identified for it. Base-call qualities are not available, and no considerably larger clone is one nucleotide away. These data belong to a study of early T cells in non-severe SARS-CoV-2 infection (dated by TCRdb to about 2021). With regard to the full study: Because TCR sequencing was done on bulk RNA from unsorted whole blood, the alpha and beta chains could not be paired. Results the study describes overall, beyond this receptor: VDJdb matching was skewed toward anti-spike CD8 responses and likely underestimated virus-specific expansions, missing private and CD4 specificities.

A case-control design nested within a healthcare worker cohort in London, UK, was used, with weekly nasopharyngeal swab PCR tests and blood sampling performed. Healthcare workers were recruited between 23 and 31 March 2020, during the week of the UK lockdown, and were followed weekly for up to roughly 16 weeks. The method behind the library was 5' RACE. Sequencing was performed on a NextSeq 500. The TCR library protocol attached unique molecular identifiers to individual cDNA molecules to correct for sequencing error and PCR bias. Both TCR alpha and beta chains were sequenced, and tight co-correlation was observed between alpha and beta sequence abundances in each sample. As for the original processing: Decombinator V4 was used to annotate TCR sequences for V gene, J gene and CDR3. TCRs were defined as expanded if a significant change between any two time points was detected under a Poisson model with p below 0.0001. TCR abundances were normalised to the total number of TCRs sequenced per sample and were expressed as counts per million. VDJdb, accessed 1 November 2021, was searched for CMV, EBV and SARS-CoV-2 annotated TCRs, with TCRs annotated for multiple antigens excluded. TCRdb's own reprocessing of the public reads used fastp at Q25 and MiXCR and kept productive beta chains. One record per CDR3 amino acid sequence lists the most common genes and DNA. For this entry, the V and J calls and clone size follow TCRdb and not the study's own pipeline. The sample profile shows tens of thousands of distinct CDR3 sequences; about a tenth of them were found once. The ten largest clones add up to 6.4% of the sample.

The sequence derives from an adult who was a healthcare worker with PCR-confirmed SARS-CoV-2 infection or an uninfected control (not recorded which). The specimen sequenced was whole blood.

The sequenced DNA is TGTGCCAGCAGCTTAGGCTTGAACACCGGGGAGCTGTTTTTT. This is translated as CASSLGLNTGELFF. The rearranged segments are TRBV7-6 and TRBJ2-2; there is no confident call for the D gene. The junction shows trimming of 1 base on V and 1 base on J, plus 4 bases between the germline ends. CDR1 is given as SGHVS and CDR2 as FNYEAQ, both from the germline V gene. Including the terminal cysteine and phenylalanine, the CDR3 comprises 14 residues. Only CDR3 DNA remains: 42 bases, in frame from the first base.